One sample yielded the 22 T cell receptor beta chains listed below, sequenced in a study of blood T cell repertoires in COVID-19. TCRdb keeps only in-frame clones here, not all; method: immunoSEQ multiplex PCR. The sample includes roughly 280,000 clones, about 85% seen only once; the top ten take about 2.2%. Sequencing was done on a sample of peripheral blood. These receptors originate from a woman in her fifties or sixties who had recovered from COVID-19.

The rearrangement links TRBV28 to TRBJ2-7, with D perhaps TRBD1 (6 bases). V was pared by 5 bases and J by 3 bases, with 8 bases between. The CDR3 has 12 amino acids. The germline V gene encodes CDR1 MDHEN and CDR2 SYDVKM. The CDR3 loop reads CASSQGIYEQYF. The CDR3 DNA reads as TGTGCCAGCAGTCAGGGGATCTACGAGCAGTACTTC.

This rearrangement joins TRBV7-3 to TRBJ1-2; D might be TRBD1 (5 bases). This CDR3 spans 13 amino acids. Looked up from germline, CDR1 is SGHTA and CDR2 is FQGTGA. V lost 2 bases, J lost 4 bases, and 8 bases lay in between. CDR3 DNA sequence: TGTGCCAGCAGCTTACCGGGGGGCTATGGCTACACCTTC. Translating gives CASSLPGGYGYTF. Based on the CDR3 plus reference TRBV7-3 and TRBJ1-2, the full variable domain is GAGVSQTPSNKVTEKGKYVELRCDPISGHTALYWYRQSLGQGPEFLIYFQGTGAADDSGLPNDRFFAVRPEGSVSTLKIQRTERGDSAVYLCASSLPGGYGYTFGSGTRLTVV.

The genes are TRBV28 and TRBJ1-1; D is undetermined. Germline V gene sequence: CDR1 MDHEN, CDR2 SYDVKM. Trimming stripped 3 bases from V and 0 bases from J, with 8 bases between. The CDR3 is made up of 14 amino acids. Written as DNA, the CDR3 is TGTGCCAGCAGTTTCGGTGGTATGAACACTGAAGCTTTCTTT. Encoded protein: CASSFGGMNTEAFF.

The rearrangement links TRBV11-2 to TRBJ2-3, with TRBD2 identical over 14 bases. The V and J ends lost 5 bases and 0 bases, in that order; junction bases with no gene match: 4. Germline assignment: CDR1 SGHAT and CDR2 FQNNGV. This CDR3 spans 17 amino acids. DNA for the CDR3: TGTGCCAGCAGCCGCGGACTAGCGGGGGGTAGCACAGATACGCAGTATTTT. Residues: CASSRGLAGGSTDTQYF.

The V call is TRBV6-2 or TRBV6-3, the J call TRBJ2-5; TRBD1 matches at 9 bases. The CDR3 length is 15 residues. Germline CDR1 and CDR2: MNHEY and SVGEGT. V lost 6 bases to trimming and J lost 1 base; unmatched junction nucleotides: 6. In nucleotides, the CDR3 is TGTGCCAGCAGCCGCAGGGGACAGGGCCAAGAGACCCAGTACTTC. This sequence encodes CASSRRGQGQETQYF.

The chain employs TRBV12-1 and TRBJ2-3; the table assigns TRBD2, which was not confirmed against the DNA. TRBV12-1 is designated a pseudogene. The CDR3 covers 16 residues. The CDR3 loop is CASSFAAGGPADTQYF. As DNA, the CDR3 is TGTGCCAGCAGCTTTGCGGCGGGGGGGCCCGCAGATACGCAGTATTTT.

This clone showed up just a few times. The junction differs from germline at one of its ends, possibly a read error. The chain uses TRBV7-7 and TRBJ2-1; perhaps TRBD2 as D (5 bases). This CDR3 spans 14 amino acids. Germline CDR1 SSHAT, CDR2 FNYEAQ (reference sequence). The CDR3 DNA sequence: TGTGCTAGCAGCCCCCCAGGCGGGTTTAATGAGCAGTTCTTC. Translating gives CASSPPGGFNEQFF.

CDR3 bases: TGTGCCAGCAGCTTCCGGGACAGGGTGGGCGGCTACACCTTC. Its translation: CASSFRDRVGGYTF. The rearrangement uses TRBV5-6 and TRBJ1-2, with 9 bases identical to TRBD1. Losses at the gene ends were 2 bases for V and 8 bases for J; bases not matched to a gene: 7. CDR1 is SGHDT and CDR2 is YYEEEE in the germline V gene. The CDR3 covers 14 residues.

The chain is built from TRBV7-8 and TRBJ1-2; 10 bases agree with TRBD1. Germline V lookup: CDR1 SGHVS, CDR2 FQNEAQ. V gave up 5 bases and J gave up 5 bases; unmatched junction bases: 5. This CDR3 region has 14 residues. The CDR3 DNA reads TGTGCCAGCAGCCGGGGGACAGGGGATTATGGCTACACCTTC. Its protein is CASSRGTGDYGYTF.

The CDR3 DNA follows: TGCAGCGTTGGATGGACAGCTTCGAACACTGAAGCTTTCTTT. The encoded protein is CSVGWTASNTEAFF. This chain connects TRBV29-1 to TRBJ1-1, with D maybe TRBD1 (6 bases). The V and J ends lost 4 bases and 1 base respectively, with 13 bases between them. This CDR3 region has 14 residues. Germline V CDR1 and CDR2: SQVTM, ANQGSEA.

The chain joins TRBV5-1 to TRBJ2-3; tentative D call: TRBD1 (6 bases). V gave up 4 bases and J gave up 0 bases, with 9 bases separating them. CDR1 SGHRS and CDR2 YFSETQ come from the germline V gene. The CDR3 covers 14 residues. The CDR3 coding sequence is TGCGCCAGCAGCCAGGACAGAAGCACAGATACGCAGTATTTT. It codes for CASSQDRSTDTQYF.

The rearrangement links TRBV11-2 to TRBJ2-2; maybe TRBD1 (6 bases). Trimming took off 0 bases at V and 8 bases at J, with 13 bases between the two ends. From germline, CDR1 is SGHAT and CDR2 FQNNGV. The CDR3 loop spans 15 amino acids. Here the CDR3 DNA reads TGTGCCAGCAGCTTAGACTTTACAGGGACAGGGGAGCTGTTTTTT. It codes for CASSLDFTGTGELFF.

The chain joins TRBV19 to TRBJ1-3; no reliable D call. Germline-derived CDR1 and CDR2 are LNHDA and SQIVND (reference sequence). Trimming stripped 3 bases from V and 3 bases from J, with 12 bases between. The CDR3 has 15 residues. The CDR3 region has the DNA TGTGCCAGTAGTATTGGAGGGTTGGATGGAAACACCATATATTTT. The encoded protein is CASSIGGLDGNTIYF.

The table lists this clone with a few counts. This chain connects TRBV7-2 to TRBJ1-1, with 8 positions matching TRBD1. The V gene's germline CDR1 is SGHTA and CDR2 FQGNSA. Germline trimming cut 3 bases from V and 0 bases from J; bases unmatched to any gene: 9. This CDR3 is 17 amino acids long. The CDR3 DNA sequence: TGTGCCAGCAGCTTCGTCGGACAGGGAGGTGTGAACACTGAAGCTTTCTTT. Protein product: CASSFVGQGGVNTEAFF.

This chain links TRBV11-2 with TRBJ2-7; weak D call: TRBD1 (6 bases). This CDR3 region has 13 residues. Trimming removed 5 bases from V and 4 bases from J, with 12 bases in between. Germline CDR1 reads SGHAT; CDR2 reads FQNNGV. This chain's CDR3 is CASSPGQKYEQYF. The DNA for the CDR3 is TGTGCCAGCAGCCCTGGACAGAAATACGAGCAGTACTTC. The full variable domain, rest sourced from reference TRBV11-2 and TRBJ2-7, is EAGVAQSPRYKIIEKRQSVAFWCNPISGHATLYWYQQILGQGPKLLIQFQNNGVVDDSQLPKDRFSAERLKGVDSTLKIQPAKLEDSAVYLCASSPGQKYEQYFGPGTRLTVT.

The CDR3 protein is CASSLGEVTQYF. CDR3 DNA: TGTGCCAGCAGCTTGGGGGAGGTTACGCAGTATTTT. J is TRBJ2-3 and V is TRBV5-5; D possibly corresponds to TRBD2 (6 bases). The germline V gene encodes CDR1 SGHKS and CDR2 YYEKEE (reference sequence). V lost 0 bases and J 8 bases, leaving 7 bases between the germline ends. The CDR3 contains 12 residues.

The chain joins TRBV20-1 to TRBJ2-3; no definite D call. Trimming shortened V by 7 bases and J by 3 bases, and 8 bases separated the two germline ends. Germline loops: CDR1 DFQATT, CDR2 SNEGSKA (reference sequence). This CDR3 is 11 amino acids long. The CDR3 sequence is CSVLNTDTQYF. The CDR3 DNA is TGCAGTGTCCTAAATACAGATACGCAGTATTTT.

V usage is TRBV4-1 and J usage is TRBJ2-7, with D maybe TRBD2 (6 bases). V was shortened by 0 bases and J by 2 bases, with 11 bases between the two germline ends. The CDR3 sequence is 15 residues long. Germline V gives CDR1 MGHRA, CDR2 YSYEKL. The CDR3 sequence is CASSQDIGGTYEQYF. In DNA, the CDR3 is TGCGCCAGCAGCCAAGATATCGGGGGAACCTACGAGCAGTACTTC.

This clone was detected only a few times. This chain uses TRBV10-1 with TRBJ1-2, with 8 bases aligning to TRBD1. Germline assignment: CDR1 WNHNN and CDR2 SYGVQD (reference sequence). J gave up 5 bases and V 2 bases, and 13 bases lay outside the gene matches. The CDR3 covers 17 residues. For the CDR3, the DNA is TGCGCCAGCAGTGAGATCCAGGGGGCCGAGGCAGGGTATGGCTACACCTTC. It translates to CASSEIQGAEAGYGYTF.

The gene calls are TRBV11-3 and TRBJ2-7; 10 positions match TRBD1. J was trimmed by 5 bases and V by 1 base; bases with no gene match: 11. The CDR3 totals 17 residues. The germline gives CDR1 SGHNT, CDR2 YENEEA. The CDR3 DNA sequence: TGTGCCAGCAGCTTAGCCCCGAAAGGACAGGGGGAAAACGAGCAGTACTTC. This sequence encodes CASSLAPKGQGENEQYF.

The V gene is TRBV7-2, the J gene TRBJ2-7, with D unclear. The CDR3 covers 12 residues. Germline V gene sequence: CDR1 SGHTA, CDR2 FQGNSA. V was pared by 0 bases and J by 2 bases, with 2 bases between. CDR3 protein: CASSLAAYEQYF. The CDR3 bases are TGTGCCAGCAGCTTAGCCGCCTACGAGCAGTACTTC.

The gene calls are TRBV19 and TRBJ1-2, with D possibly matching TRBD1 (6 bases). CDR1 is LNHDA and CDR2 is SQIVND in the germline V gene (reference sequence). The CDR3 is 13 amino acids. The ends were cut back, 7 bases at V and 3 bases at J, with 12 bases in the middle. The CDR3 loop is CASKVQGDYGYTF. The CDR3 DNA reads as TGTGCCAGTAAAGTACAGGGAGACTATGGCTACACCTTC. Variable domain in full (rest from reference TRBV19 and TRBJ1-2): DGGITQSPKYLFRKEGQNVTLSCEQNLNHDAMYWYRQDPGQGLRLIYYSQIVNDFQKGDIAEGYSVSREKKESFPLTVTSAQKNPTAFYLCASKVQGDYGYTFGSGTRLTVV.